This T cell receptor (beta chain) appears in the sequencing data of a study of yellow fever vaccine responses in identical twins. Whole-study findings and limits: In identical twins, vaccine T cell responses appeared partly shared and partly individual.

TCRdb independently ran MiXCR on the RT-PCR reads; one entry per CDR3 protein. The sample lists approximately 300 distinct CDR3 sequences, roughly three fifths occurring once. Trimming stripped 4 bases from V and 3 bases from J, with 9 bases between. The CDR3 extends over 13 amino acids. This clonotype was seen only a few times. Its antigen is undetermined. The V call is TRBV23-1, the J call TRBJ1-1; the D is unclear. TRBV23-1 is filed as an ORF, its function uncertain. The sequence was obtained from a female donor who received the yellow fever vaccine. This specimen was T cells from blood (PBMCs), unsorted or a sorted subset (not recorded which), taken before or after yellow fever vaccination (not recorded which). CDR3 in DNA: TGCGCCAGCAGTCGCCTCTGGGACACTGAAGCTTTCTTT. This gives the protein CASSRLWDTEAFF.